This TCR beta chain was recorded in a study of T cell changes during pregnancy in multiple sclerosis. V shed 4 bases and J shed 4 bases, with 9 bases lying between them. Germline CDR1 reads SGHDN; CDR2 reads FVKESK. This CDR3 is 13 amino acids long. Generated by immunoSEQ multiplex PCR, the TCRdb table keeps only in-frame clones and is missing some. The sample yields roughly 120,000 clones, approximately 93% seen once. This clonotype originated in a female donor with multiple sclerosis, enrolled in a pregnancy study. The sample in question was peripheral blood, obtained before pregnancy. V is TRBV14 and J is TRBJ2-3, with no clear D. CDR3 sequence reads: CASSRGSADTQYF. CDR3 coding DNA: TGTGCCAGCAGCCGCGGATCAGCAGATACGCAGTATTTT.